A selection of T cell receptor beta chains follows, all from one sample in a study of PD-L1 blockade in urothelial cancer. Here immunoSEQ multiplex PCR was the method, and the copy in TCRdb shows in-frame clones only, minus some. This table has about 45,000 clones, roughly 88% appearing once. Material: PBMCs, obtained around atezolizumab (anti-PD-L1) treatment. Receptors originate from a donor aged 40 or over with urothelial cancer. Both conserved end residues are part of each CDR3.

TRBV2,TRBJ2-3,CASSDPGLAATDTQYF
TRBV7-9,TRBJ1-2,CASSLTGLRVGGYTF
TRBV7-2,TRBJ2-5,CASSLGTLRGRSETQYF
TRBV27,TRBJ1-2,CASSLYPGRDGYTF
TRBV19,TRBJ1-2,CASSPSGYGYTF
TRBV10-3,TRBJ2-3,CATLPKNTDTQYF
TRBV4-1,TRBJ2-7,CASSLLEVRSGNSYEQYF
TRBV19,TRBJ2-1,CASSIGVASYNEQFF
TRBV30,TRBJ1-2,CAWRGGGRGYGYTF
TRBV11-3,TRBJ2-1,CASSLGTSGRAQFF
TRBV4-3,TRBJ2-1,CASSQSALGGLAGFDEQFF